The 6 T cell receptor beta chains below were found in one sample sequenced in a study of cytomegalovirus exposure and HLA in healthy donors. 60 Vbeta and 13 Jbeta primers were used in PCR. Clones were sequenced by immunoSEQ multiplex PCR, and TCRdb holds only the in-frame ones, with some missing. The repertoire holds roughly 190,000 clones, over 70% seen once, with roughly 1.5% in the top ten. Sequencing used PBMCs. The receptors were sampled from a young woman in good health and CMV-seronegative.

This chain uses TRBV4-1 with TRBJ2-6; 8 bases fit TRBD1. CDR3 length: 19 residues. The germline gives CDR1 MGHRA, CDR2 YSYEKL. V lost 3 bases, J lost 0 bases, and 10 bases stayed unmatched. The CDR3 bases are TGCGCCAGCAGCCAGACCTACAGGGGGGAGTACTCTGGGGCCAACGTCCTGACTTTC. This sequence encodes CASSQTYRGEYSGANVLTF.

J is TRBJ2-7 and V is TRBV4-3; maybe TRBD1 (5 bases). The CDR3 is 15 residues long. Per germline, CDR1 LGHNA and CDR2 YSLEER. Trimming took 1 base from V and 0 from J, leaving 10 bases between them. CDR3 DNA sequence: TGCGCCAGCAGCCAAGCATTGACAGTCTCCTACGAGCAGTACTTC. Translated: CASSQALTVSYEQYF.

This sequence joins TRBV7-9 and TRBJ2-5; 11 nucleotides align to TRBD2. V shed 5 bases and J 5 bases; nucleotides not matched to a gene: 4. Germline CDR1 is SEHNR and CDR2 is FQNEAQ (reference sequence). CDR3 length equals 14 residues. The chain's CDR3 is CASSEGLAEETQYF. The DNA for the CDR3 is TGTGCCAGCAGCGAGGGACTAGCGGAGGAGACCCAGTACTTC.

The J gene is TRBJ1-3, the V gene TRBV23-1; D is perhaps TRBD1 (5 bases). TRBV23-1 has ORF status, its function being uncertain. Trimming removed 4 bases from V and 15 bases from J, with 31 bases in between. The CDR3 loop spans 17 amino acids. CDR3 nucleotide sequence: TGCGCCAGCAGTCGGGGCAGCGAGGTCAGCCATGTACCCTGTGGATATTTT. Its translation is CASSRGSEVSHVPCGYF.

The gene calls are TRBV27 and TRBJ2-3; 9 bases are shared with TRBD1. CDR1 and CDR2 from the germline V gene are MNHEY and SMNVEV (reference sequence). This CDR3 has 15 amino acids. V shed 3 bases and J 2 bases; nucleotides not matched to a gene: 3. Written as DNA, the CDR3 is TGTGCCAGCAGTTTCCGGACAGGGGACACAGATACGCAGTATTTT. It translates to CASSFRTGDTDTQYF.

The V and J genes are TRBV10-2 and TRBJ2-7; 7 nucleotides agree with TRBD1. V shed 0 bases, J shed 7 bases, and the junction held 9 bases outside the gene matches. The CDR3 is 15 residues long. Germline loops: CDR1 WSHSY, CDR2 SAAADI. CDR3 sequence (DNA): TGCGCCAGCAGTGAGTCGCGACAGGGCTTGAGAGAGCAGTACTTC. It yields the protein CASSESRQGLREQYF.